A single TCR beta chain is shown here with its context. Sequencing was performed with immunoSEQ multiplex PCR; in TCRdb, only in-frame clones are kept and a portion is missing. Of a few hundred thousand clones listed, about 80% are singletons. Looked up from germline, CDR1 is SEHNR and CDR2 is FQNEAQ (reference sequence). V lost 4 bases and J lost 8; bases outside the gene matches: 12. This CDR3 contains 16 residues. The data were obtained in a study of blood T cell repertoires in COVID-19. Study-level background: In each case, the material was cDNA or gDNA derived from T cells, B-cell-depleted T cells, or PBMCs.

The sequence was collected from a woman older than 75 with acute or convalescent COVID-19. Sequences were obtained from peripheral blood. The rearrangement uses TRBV7-9 and TRBJ2-3, with 10 bases that match TRBD2. The CDR3 coding sequence is TGTGCCAGCAGCTCCTCATCTAGCGGGAGCGGGGGTACGCAGTATTTT. Protein product: CASSSSSSGSGGTQYF.